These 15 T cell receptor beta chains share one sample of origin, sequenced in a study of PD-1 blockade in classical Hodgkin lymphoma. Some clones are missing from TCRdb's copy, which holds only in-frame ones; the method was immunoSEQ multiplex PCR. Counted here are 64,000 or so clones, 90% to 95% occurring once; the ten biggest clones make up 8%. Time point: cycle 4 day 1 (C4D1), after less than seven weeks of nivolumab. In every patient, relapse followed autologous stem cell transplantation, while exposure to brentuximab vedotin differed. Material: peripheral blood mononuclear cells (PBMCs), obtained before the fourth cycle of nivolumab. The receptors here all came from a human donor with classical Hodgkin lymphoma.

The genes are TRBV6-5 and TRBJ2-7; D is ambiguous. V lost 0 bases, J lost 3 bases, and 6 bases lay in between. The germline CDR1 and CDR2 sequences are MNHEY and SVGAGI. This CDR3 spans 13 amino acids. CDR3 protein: CASSYSLGYEQYF. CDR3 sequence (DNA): TGTGCCAGCAGTTACTCGCTGGGCTACGAGCAGTACTTC.

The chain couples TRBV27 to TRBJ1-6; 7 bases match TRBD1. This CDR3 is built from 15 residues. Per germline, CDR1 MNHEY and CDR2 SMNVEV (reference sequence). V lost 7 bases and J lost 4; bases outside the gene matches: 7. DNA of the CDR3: TGTGCCAGCACCCCAGGGGGGACGTATAATTCACCCCTCCACTTT. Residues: CASTPGGTYNSPLHF.

CDR3 DNA sequence: TGTGCCAGCAGCCCAGGGGGCACCTATGGCTACACCTTC. Its translation: CASSPGGTYGYTF. The gene calls are TRBV27 and TRBJ1-2; 8 bases align to TRBD1. The germline gives CDR1 MNHEY, CDR2 SMNVEV (reference sequence). Germline trimming cut 6 bases from V and 4 bases from J; bases unmatched to any gene: 4. The CDR3 sequence is 13 residues long.

As DNA, the CDR3 is TGTGCCAGCAGCCATACAGGTGGTAATGAAAAACTGTTTTTT. This encodes CASSHTGGNEKLFF. The genes are TRBV7-6 and TRBJ1-4; maybe TRBD1 (5 bases). The CDR3 spans 14 residues. The ends were cut back, 5 bases at V and 4 bases at J, with 11 bases in the middle. Per germline, CDR1 SGHVS and CDR2 FNYEAQ.

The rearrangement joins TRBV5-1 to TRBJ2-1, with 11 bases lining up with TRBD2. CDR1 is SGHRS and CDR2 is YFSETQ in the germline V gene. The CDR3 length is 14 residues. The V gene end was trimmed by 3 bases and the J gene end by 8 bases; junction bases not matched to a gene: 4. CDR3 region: CASSSGTSGDEQFF. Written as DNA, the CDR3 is TGCGCCAGCAGCTCCGGGACTAGCGGCGATGAGCAGTTCTTC.

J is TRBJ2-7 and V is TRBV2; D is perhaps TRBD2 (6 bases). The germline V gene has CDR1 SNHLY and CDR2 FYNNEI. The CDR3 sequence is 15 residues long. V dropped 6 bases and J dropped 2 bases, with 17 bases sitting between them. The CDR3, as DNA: TGTGCCAGCAGCTCGGGGGTAGACACGACCTACGAGCAGTACTTC. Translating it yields CASSSGVDTTYEQYF.

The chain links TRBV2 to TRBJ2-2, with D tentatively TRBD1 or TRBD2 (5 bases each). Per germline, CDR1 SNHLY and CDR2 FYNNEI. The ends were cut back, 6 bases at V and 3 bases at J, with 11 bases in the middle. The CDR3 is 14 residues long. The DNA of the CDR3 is TGTGCCAGCAGGCAACTGGGGGACACCGGGGAGCTGTTTTTT. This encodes CASRQLGDTGELFF.

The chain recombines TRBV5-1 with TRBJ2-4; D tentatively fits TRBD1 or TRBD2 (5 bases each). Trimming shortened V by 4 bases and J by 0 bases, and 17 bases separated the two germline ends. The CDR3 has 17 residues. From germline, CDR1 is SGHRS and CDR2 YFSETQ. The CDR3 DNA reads TGCGCCAGCAGCCCGTCCGTGGGACCCCTAGCCAAAAACATTCAGTACTTC. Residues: CASSPSVGPLAKNIQYF.

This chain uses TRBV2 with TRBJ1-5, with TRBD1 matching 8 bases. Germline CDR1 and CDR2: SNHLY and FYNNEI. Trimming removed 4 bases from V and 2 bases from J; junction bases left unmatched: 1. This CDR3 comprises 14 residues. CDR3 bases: TGTGCCAGCAGTGCGGACAGGGGCAATCAGCCCCAGCATTTT. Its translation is CASSADRGNQPQHF. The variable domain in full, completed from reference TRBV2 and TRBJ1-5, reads EPEVTQTPSHQVTQMGQEVILRCVPISNHLYFYWYRQILGQKVEFLVSFYNNEISEKSEIFDDQFSVERPDGSNFTLKIRSTKLEDSAMYFCASSADRGNQPQHFGDGTRLSIL.

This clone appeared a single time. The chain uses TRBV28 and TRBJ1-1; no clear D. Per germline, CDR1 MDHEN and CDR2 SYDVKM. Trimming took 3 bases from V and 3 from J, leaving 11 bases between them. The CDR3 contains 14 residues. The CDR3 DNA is TGTGCCAGCAGTTTCGCAGGAATGTACACTGAAGCTTTCTTT. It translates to CASSFAGMYTEAFF.

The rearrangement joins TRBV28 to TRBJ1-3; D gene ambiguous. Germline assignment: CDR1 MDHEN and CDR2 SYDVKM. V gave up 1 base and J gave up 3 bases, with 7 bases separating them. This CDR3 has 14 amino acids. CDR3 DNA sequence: TGTGCCAGCAGTTTATCAGAGTTTGGAAACACCATATATTTT. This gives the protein CASSLSEFGNTIYF.

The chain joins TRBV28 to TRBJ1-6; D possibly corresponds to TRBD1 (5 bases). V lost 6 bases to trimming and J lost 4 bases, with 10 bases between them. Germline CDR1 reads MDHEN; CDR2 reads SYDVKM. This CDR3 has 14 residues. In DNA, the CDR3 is TGTGCCAGCAGCCCACCAGGGTATAATTCACCCCTCCACTTT. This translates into CASSPPGYNSPLHF.

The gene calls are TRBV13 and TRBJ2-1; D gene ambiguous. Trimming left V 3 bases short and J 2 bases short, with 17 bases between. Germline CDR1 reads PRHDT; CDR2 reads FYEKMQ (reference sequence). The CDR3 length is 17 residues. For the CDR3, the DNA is TGTGCCAGCAGCTTCCGGACCGCCCTTCGGGCCTACAATGAGCAGTTCTTC. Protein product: CASSFRTALRAYNEQFF.

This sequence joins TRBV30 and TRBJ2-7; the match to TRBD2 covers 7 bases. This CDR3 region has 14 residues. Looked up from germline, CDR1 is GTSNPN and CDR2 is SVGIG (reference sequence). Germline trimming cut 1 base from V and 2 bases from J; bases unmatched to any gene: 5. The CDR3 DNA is TGTGCCTGGAGTGGCCCGGGGGGTACCTACGAGCAGTACTTC. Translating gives CAWSGPGGTYEQYF. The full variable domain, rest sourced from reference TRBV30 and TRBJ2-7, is SQTIHQWPATLVQPVGSPLSLECTVEGTSNPNLYWYRQAAGRGLQLLFYSVGIGQISSEVPQNLSASRPQDRQFILSSKKLLLSDSGFYLCAWSGPGGTYEQYFGPGTRLTVT.

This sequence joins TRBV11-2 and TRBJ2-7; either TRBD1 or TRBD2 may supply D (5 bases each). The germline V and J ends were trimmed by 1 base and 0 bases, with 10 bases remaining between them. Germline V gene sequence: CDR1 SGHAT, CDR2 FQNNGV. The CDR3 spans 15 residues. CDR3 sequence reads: CASSLVAGSSYEQYF. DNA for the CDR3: TGTGCCAGCAGCTTAGTGGCAGGGAGCTCCTACGAGCAGTACTTC.